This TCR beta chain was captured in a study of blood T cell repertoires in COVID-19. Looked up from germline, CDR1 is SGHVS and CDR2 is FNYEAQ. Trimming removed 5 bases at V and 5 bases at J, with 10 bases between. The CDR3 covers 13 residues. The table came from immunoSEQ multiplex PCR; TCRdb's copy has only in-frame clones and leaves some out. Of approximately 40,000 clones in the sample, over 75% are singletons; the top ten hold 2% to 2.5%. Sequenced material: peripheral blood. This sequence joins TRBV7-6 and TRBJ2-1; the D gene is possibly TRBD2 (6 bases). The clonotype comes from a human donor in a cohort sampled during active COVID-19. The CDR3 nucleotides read TGTGCCAGCAGCCATGGGACTCACAATGAGCAGTTCTTC. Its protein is CASSHGTHNEQFF. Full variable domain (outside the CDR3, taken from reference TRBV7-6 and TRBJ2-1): GAGVSQSPRYKVTKRGQDVALRCDPISGHVSLYWYRQALGQGPEFLTYFNYEAQQDKSGLPNDRFSAERPEGSISTLTIQRTEQRDSAMYRCASSHGTHNEQFFGPGTRLTVL.